This TCR beta chain was obtained from a study of shared clonotypes between healthy human individuals. Donors comprised only Caucasian adults living in Nashville, Tennessee. CDR1 is SGHRS, CDR2 YFSETQ, per germline. The CDR3 length is 19 residues. V lost 1 base and J lost 2; bases outside the gene matches: 15. On this clone: No antigen is known for it.

Measured with immunoSEQ multiplex PCR; TCRdb has only the in-frame clones, and not every one. The sample carries 2,500,000 or so clones, over 85% recorded once. Findings and caveats of the study: Sample collection involved blood only; tissue repertoires are likely different.

V usage is TRBV5-1 and J usage is TRBJ1-2; TRBD1 matches at 9 bases. Sequencing was carried out using naive CD4+ T cells from PBMCs. Subset defined: CD45RA+ positively selected. This clonotype originated in a man aged 18 to 30 in good health. Some clones in this sample may be carry-over from other donors' samples. The CDR3 DNA sequence: TGCGCCAGCAGCTTGTCCCTTACGGGCCCGGGACAGGGAAACTATGGCTACACCTTC. This codes for CASSLSLTGPGQGNYGYTF. The full variable domain, completed using reference TRBV5-1 and TRBJ1-2, is KAGVTQTPRYLIKTRGQQVTLSCSPISGHRSVSWYQQTPGQGLQFLFEYFSETQRNKGNFPGRFSGRQFSNSRSEMNVSTLELGDSALYLCASSLSLTGPGQGNYGYTFGSGTRLTVV.